Below are 26 T cell receptor beta chains sequenced from a single sample in a study of Ad26.COV2.S vaccination and SARS-CoV-2 variants. Treatment indicated: some 19 received Ad26.COV2.S at low or high dose, single or two shots; about 5 received placebo; per-sample allocation not given. Sampling occurred on day 63 after the first vaccine or placebo injection. The protocol was immunoSEQ multiplex PCR, while the TCRdb copy is restricted to in-frame clones and leaves out a portion. The table has around 300,000 clones, roughly 90% seen once; the top ten hold about 5.4%. The sample was peripheral blood, taken in a trial of Ad26.COV2.S vaccine versus placebo. These receptors were collected from a person between 18 and 59 years old who received the Ad26.COV2.S COVID-19 vaccine or a placebo.

The chain couples TRBV27 to TRBJ2-1; TRBD1 is a possible D gene (6 bases). Germline V CDR1 and CDR2: MNHEY, SMNVEV (reference sequence). V was trimmed by 6 bases and J by 0 bases, leaving 12 bases between them. CDR3 length: 15 residues. The CDR3 protein is CASRTIRGSYNEQFF. The CDR3 bases are TGTGCCAGCAGAACGATCAGGGGCTCCTACAATGAGCAGTTCTTC.

V is TRBV29-1 and J is TRBJ2-1; tentatively, D is TRBD2 (5 bases). The CDR3 sequence is 13 residues long. The germline V and J ends were trimmed by 4 bases and 3 bases, with 10 bases remaining between them. Germline assignment: CDR1 SQVTM and CDR2 ANQGSEA. CDR3 amino acids: CSVVEALYNEQFF. The DNA of the CDR3 is TGCAGCGTTGTGGAGGCCCTCTACAATGAGCAGTTCTTC.

This sequence joins TRBV18 and TRBJ2-3; D possibly corresponds to TRBD1 (6 bases). Germline V lookup: CDR1 KGHSH, CDR2 LQKENI. V lost 0 bases and J 1 base, leaving 11 bases between the germline ends. The CDR3 is 16 residues long. The CDR3, as DNA: TGTGCCAGCTCACCACCTTTCAGGGGTGGCACAGATACGCAGTATTTT. The encoded protein is CASSPPFRGGTDTQYF.

J is TRBJ2-1 and V is TRBV24-1; D remains ambiguous. The CDR3 runs 13 residues. Looked up from germline, CDR1 is KGHDR and CDR2 is SFDVKD. V was clipped by 5 bases and J by 7 bases, with 11 bases between them. The CDR3, as DNA: TGTGCCACCAGTGGTACTGGCAAGAATGAGCAGTTCTTC. This gives the protein CATSGTGKNEQFF.

The table lists this clone with many counts. The V gene is TRBV7-9, the J gene TRBJ2-2; tentative D call: TRBD2 (7 bases). The V gene's germline CDR1 is SEHNR and CDR2 FQNEAQ (reference sequence). V shed 5 bases and J shed 3 bases, with 16 bases lying between them. This CDR3 region has 16 residues. In DNA, the CDR3 is TGTGCCAGCAGCCCCTGGAGGGGGGGGCACACCGGGGAGCTGTTTTTT. Translated: CASSPWRGGHTGELFF.

This rearrangement joins TRBV18 to TRBJ1-3; D might be TRBD1 (5 bases). Germline V gene lookup returns CDR1 KGHSH and CDR2 LQKENI. V gave up 4 bases and J gave up 0 bases, with 22 bases separating them. The CDR3 covers 19 residues. The DNA for the CDR3 is TGTGCCAGCTCACGTAAAGGTACCGAGGGACTATCCTCTGGAAACACCATATATTTT. Its translation is CASSRKGTEGLSSGNTIYF.

This clone has just one count. This sequence joins TRBV4-1 and TRBJ2-3, with 9 bases matching TRBD2. In germline, CDR1 is MGHRA, CDR2 YSYEKL. J gave up 2 bases and V 3 bases, and 15 bases lay outside the gene matches. This CDR3 has 19 amino acids. The CDR3 protein is CASSHYGLARGKHTDTQYF. DNA for the CDR3: TGCGCCAGCAGCCATTATGGACTAGCGCGAGGCAAGCACACAGATACGCAGTATTTT.

The gene calls are TRBV19 and TRBJ2-3; 7 bases are a match to TRBD1. CDR3 size: 13 residues. CDR1 and CDR2 (germline): LNHDA, SQIVND (reference sequence). V shed 6 bases, J shed 5 bases, and the junction held 5 bases outside the gene matches. The chain's CDR3 is CASRDRDRDTQYF. CDR3 DNA sequence: TGTGCCAGTAGAGACAGGGATCGAGATACGCAGTATTTT.

This clone appeared once. The chain joins TRBV4-3 to TRBJ1-1; TRBD1 matches 7 bases. V shed 0 bases, J shed 3 bases, and the junction held 7 bases outside the gene matches. The CDR3 consists of 16 residues. Per the germline V gene, CDR1 is LGHNA and CDR2 is YSLEER. The CDR3 is CASSQDRDSSHTEAFF. The CDR3 bases are TGCGCCAGCAGCCAAGACCGGGACAGCAGCCACACTGAAGCTTTCTTT.

This clone turned up a few times. The chain combines TRBV4-2 with TRBJ1-5; 9 nucleotides agree with TRBD1. This CDR3 is built from 16 residues. V dropped 4 bases and J dropped 6; count of bases not matched to a gene: 10. CDR1 is LGHNA and CDR2 is YNFKEQ in the germline V gene. Written as DNA, the CDR3 is TGTGCCAGCAGCCCAGACCGGGACAGGGTGGCTCAGCCCCAGCATTTT. It encodes CASSPDRDRVAQPQHF.

This chain uses TRBV7-2 with TRBJ1-2; D gene unclear. V lost 5 bases and J 8 bases, leaving 15 bases between the germline ends. The CDR3 runs to 13 residues. Germline CDR1 and CDR2: SGHTA and FQGNSA. Written as DNA, the CDR3 is TGTGCCAGCAGCCTGACCTGGGAGAACGGCTACACCTTC. Its translation is CASSLTWENGYTF.

The chain has TRBV6-2 or TRBV6-3 and TRBJ2-2; D ambiguous. With 5 bases removed from V and 5 bases from J, the gap between germline ends came to 9 bases. The CDR3 is made up of 13 amino acids. Germline CDR1 is MNHEY and CDR2 is SVGEGT. The CDR3 sequence is CASSPQQTGELFF. CDR3 coding DNA: TGTGCCAGCAGTCCCCAACAAACCGGGGAGCTGTTTTTT.

The chain joins TRBV29-1 to TRBJ1-2; D unresolved. CDR1 is SQVTM, CDR2 ANQGSEA, per germline. V was pared by 3 bases and J by 8 bases, with 13 bases between. The CDR3 length is 12 residues. In DNA, the CDR3 is TGCAGCGTTGACGAGGGCGGCTACGGCTACACCTTC. This codes for CSVDEGGYGYTF.

The CDR3 reads CASSSAGTGPEKLFF. The CDR3 bases are TGTGCCAGCAGCTCGGCCGGGACAGGGCCCGAAAAACTGTTTTTT. This chain uses TRBV5-5 with TRBJ1-4; 9 bases line up with TRBD1. This CDR3 is 15 amino acids long. Germline V gene data show CDR1 as SGHKS and CDR2 as YYEKEE (reference sequence). The V segment lost 3 bases and the J segment 8 bases; nucleotides outside the gene matches: 8.

V usage is TRBV4-1 and J usage is TRBJ1-5; maybe TRBD1 (6 bases). CDR3 length: 17 amino acids. Germline values: CDR1 MGHRA, CDR2 YSYEKL. Trimming left V 2 bases short and J 0 bases short, with 14 bases between. The CDR3 loop is CASSQRGAGDSNQPQHF. The DNA of the CDR3 is TGCGCCAGCAGCCAAAGAGGGGCAGGGGATAGCAATCAGCCCCAGCATTTT.

The chain joins TRBV7-3 to TRBJ1-1; D is unresolved. V lost 1 base and J 4 bases, leaving 10 bases between the germline ends. Germline CDR1 reads SGHTA; CDR2 reads FQGTGA. The CDR3 spans 14 residues. The CDR3 protein is CASSLMDSGTEAFF. The CDR3 region has the DNA TGTGCCAGCAGCTTAATGGATTCGGGCACTGAAGCTTTCTTT.

This clone has more than one count but fewer than ten. The chain combines TRBV24-1 with TRBJ1-3, with 8 bases identical to TRBD1. Germline lookup yields CDR1 KGHDR and CDR2 SFDVKD. The V segment lost 9 bases and the J segment 0 bases; nucleotides outside the gene matches: 12. This CDR3 comprises 17 residues. CDR3 loop: CATVCPAGQDSGNTIYF. The CDR3 DNA reads as TGTGCCACCGTTTGCCCGGCGGGACAGGACTCTGGAAACACCATATATTTT.

The gene calls are TRBV15 and TRBJ1-2, with 9 bases aligning to TRBD1. The CDR3 consists of 15 residues. CDR1 LNHNV and CDR2 YYDKDF come from the germline V gene (reference sequence). Germline trimming cut 3 bases from V and 8 bases from J; bases unmatched to any gene: 10. As DNA, the CDR3 is TGTGCCACCAGCAGCCCGGGACAGGGTAATAAGGGCTACACCTTC. Translated: CATSSPGQGNKGYTF.

This chain uses TRBV18 with TRBJ2-1; 8 bases fit TRBD1. Germline trimming cut 4 bases from V and 4 bases from J; bases unmatched to any gene: 15. The germline gives CDR1 KGHSH, CDR2 LQKENI. The CDR3 is made up of 18 amino acids. The CDR3 loop reads CASSRRQGRAPNYNEQFF. The CDR3 DNA follows: TGTGCCAGCTCACGCCGACAGGGGCGGGCCCCAAATTACAATGAGCAGTTCTTC.

This chain uses TRBV6-5 with TRBJ1-2; D is uncertain. In germline, CDR1 is MNHEY, CDR2 SVGAGI. V was trimmed by 0 bases and J by 7 bases, leaving 12 bases between them. The CDR3 contains 14 residues. CDR3 residues: CASSYSTSLSGYTF. In DNA, the CDR3 is TGTGCCAGCAGTTACTCGACATCTTTGAGTGGCTACACCTTC.

This sequence joins TRBV7-2 and TRBJ1-2; possible D gene TRBD1, 6 bases. Germline CDR1 is SGHTA and CDR2 is FQGNSA. This CDR3 contains 14 residues. V lost 5 bases and J lost 4, with 14 bases in between. Here the CDR3 reads CASSARQVGYGYTF. The CDR3 nucleotides read TGTGCCAGCAGCGCCAGACAGGTCGGCTATGGCTACACCTTC.

This clone was counted once. At the DNA level, this CDR3 is encoded by other sequences in the same sample as well. This chain joins TRBV19 and TRBJ1-1; maybe TRBD1 (6 bases). V lost 3 bases to trimming and J lost 3 bases, with 11 bases between them. The CDR3 has 14 residues. Germline V CDR1 and CDR2: LNHDA, SQIVND (reference sequence). CDR3 sequence reads: CASSITGADTEAFF. CDR3 bases: TGTGCCAGTAGTATTACGGGGGCGGACACTGAAGCTTTCTTT.

V and J are TRBV6-1 and TRBJ1-1; 7 bases are a match to TRBD1. Looked up from germline, CDR1 is MNHNS and CDR2 is SASEGT. This CDR3 has 14 amino acids. V lost 3 bases and J lost 0; bases outside the gene matches: 1. The CDR3 protein is CASSEGQLNTEAFF. CDR3 coding DNA: TGTGCCAGCAGTGAGGGACAGTTGAACACTGAAGCTTTCTTT.

V gene TRBV12-5 combines with J gene TRBJ2-1; D is undetermined. The CDR3 covers 14 residues. Germline V gene data show CDR1 as LGHNT and CDR2 as FRNRAP. With 8 bases removed from V and 0 bases from J, the gap between germline ends came to 11 bases. CDR3 nucleotides: TGTGCTAGTAAGGAGACTCTCTCCTACAATGAGCAGTTCTTC. It translates to CASKETLSYNEQFF. Full variable domain (outside the CDR3, taken from reference TRBV12-5 and TRBJ2-1): DARVTQTPRHKVTEMGQEVTMRCQPILGHNTVFWYRQTMMQGLELLAYFRNRAPLDDSGMPKDRFSAEMPDATLATLKIQPSEPRDSAVYFCASKETLSYNEQFFGPGTRLTVL.

This clone has only one observation. Other DNA sequences in the same sample also yield this CDR3. The CDR3 sequence is CATSRDRGNTEAFF. In nucleotides, the CDR3 is TGTGCCACCAGCAGAGACAGGGGGAACACTGAAGCTTTCTTT. V and J are TRBV15 and TRBJ1-1, with a possible D match to TRBD1 (6 bases). This CDR3 is 14 amino acids long. CDR1 is LNHNV, CDR2 YYDKDF, per germline (reference sequence). V was cut by 0 bases and J by 1 base, with 6 bases left in between.

The chain carries TRBV7-2 and TRBJ1-2, with D perhaps TRBD1 (6 bases). The length of the CDR3 is 15 residues. The germline CDR1 and CDR2 sequences are SGHTA and FQGNSA. Deletions cut 3 bases from V and 0 bases from J, with 11 bases between. The CDR3 here is CASSFNRQANYGYTF. CDR3 sequence (DNA): TGTGCCAGCAGCTTCAATAGACAGGCTAACTATGGCTACACCTTC.